The rows below give T cell receptor beta chains drawn from one sample of a study of CD8+ T cells in alopecia areata. TCRdb's copy holds only in-frame clones and misses some; the assay was immunoSEQ multiplex PCR. The sample comprises 150,000 to 200,000 clones, 45% to 65% of which are singletons, and 3.3% rests with the top ten. The sequencing used CD4+ T cells sorted from blood, collected at week 4, from a patient treated with tofacitinib. The source of these receptors is a human donor with alopecia areata. CDR3s leave out the opening cysteine and the closing phenylalanine or tryptophan. The order of the fields is CDR3 protein, clone size, V gene. Some rows mark clone size as missing; the rest say once, few, many or name a class of expanded clone.

cdr3_aa: ASSSDSNVLT
clone_size: few
v_call: TRBV7-2

cdr3_aa: ASSPGRGLEPGYT
clone_size: .
v_call: TRBV4-1

cdr3_aa: SALGEGYT
clone_size: .
v_call: TRBV20-1

cdr3_aa: ASSLAQGPNEQF
clone_size: .
v_call: TRBV5-1

cdr3_aa: SAGNYGYT
clone_size: .
v_call: TRBV20-1

cdr3_aa: ASSAGTDQPQH
clone_size: few
v_call: TRBV5-1

cdr3_aa: AWRGGETDTQY
clone_size: few
v_call: TRBV30

cdr3_aa: ASFSGGASPETQY
clone_size: .
v_call: TRBV28

cdr3_aa: ASSHLGGRNQETQY
clone_size: .
v_call: TRBV4-1

cdr3_aa: SVLRPLNTEAF
clone_size: .
v_call: TRBV29-1

cdr3_aa: SVGDSWGTEAF
clone_size: .
v_call: TRBV29-1

cdr3_aa: ASSVALMSPGTGGAGDTQY
clone_size: .
v_call: TRBV9

cdr3_aa: ASSRNQQGSMYEQY
clone_size: .
v_call: TRBV7-2

cdr3_aa: AWSVPPSDTQY
clone_size: .
v_call: TRBV30

cdr3_aa: ASSLGQPNSPLH
clone_size: .
v_call: TRBV11-3

cdr3_aa: ASSFSQGGTEAF
clone_size: .
v_call: TRBV5-1

cdr3_aa: ASSLYSSGVHNEQF
clone_size: .
v_call: TRBV7-2

cdr3_aa: ASSLRGASNQPQH
clone_size: few
v_call: TRBV28

cdr3_aa: ASSLRTDRAYEQY
clone_size: .
v_call: TRBV7-2

cdr3_aa: ASSEAGTVQETQY
clone_size: .
v_call: TRBV2

cdr3_aa: AWTRDERTGGYT
clone_size: .
v_call: TRBV30

cdr3_aa: ASRERPYNEQF
clone_size: .
v_call: TRBV7-8

cdr3_aa: ASSLTLRTKGYGYT
clone_size: .
v_call: TRBV7-2

cdr3_aa: ASSLSSGTSGETQY
clone_size: .
v_call: TRBV7-2

cdr3_aa: ASSPGQETQY
clone_size: .
v_call: TRBV28

cdr3_aa: ASSLDRGGYT
clone_size: once
v_call: TRBV5-6

cdr3_aa: SARAGEKLF
clone_size: .
v_call: TRBV20-1

cdr3_aa: ASSARGQGYT
clone_size: .
v_call: TRBV2

cdr3_aa: SVVEGSSNQPQH
clone_size: .
v_call: TRBV29-1

cdr3_aa: ASREDRRLIGSHDTQY
clone_size: .
v_call: TRBV2

cdr3_aa: AWSVRGADTQY
clone_size: .
v_call: TRBV30

cdr3_aa: ASSQEYRAQETQY
clone_size: once
v_call: TRBV4-2

cdr3_aa: ASSPRGENTEAF
clone_size: .
v_call: TRBV18

cdr3_aa: AWSRDRGYTDTQY
clone_size: .
v_call: TRBV30

cdr3_aa: ASSSWDSRLSTDTQY
clone_size: few
v_call: TRBV5-6

cdr3_aa: ASSAGQGVFESPLH
clone_size: .
v_call: TRBV7-6

cdr3_aa: ASWLGNTEAF
clone_size: .
v_call: TRBV30